Here is one TCR beta chain with its context. This entry comes from a study of blood T cell repertoires in COVID-19. Across the whole study: PBMCs, B-cell-depleted T cells, or T cells were the source of the cDNA or gDNA that made up the material.

The CDR3 totals 13 residues. V lost 8 bases, J lost 3 bases, and 12 bases lay in between. In germline, CDR1 is SNHLY, CDR2 FYNNEI. Some clones are missing from TCRdb's copy, which holds only in-frame ones; the method was immunoSEQ multiplex PCR. The table lists roughly 150,000 clones, 88% of them singletons. The rearrangement links TRBV2 to TRBJ2-3; weak D call: TRBD1 (6 bases). This sequence originates from a woman in her sixties or seventies with acute or convalescent COVID-19. The sequencing input was peripheral blood. CDR3 nucleotide sequence: TGTGCCAGCGGGGGACAATCGACAGATACGCAGTATTTT. As protein: CASGGQSTDTQYF.